The 18 T cell receptor beta chains below come from one sample, sequenced in a study of cytomegalovirus exposure and HLA in healthy donors. Amplification used 60 Vbeta primers and 13 Jbeta primers. The assay was immunoSEQ multiplex PCR, and TCRdb's table has in-frame clones only and misses some. The table records 100,000 to 150,000 clones, roughly 68% of them present only once. The sample taken for sequencing was PBMCs. The receptor source for this set is a woman between 50 and 59 years old in good health and CMV-seropositive.

This clone came up a few times. CDR3 amino acids: CASSQGIGGDSPLHF. The CDR3 DNA follows: TGCGCCAGCAGCCAAGGAATCGGGGGAGACTCACCCCTCCACTTT. The gene calls are TRBV4-3 and TRBJ1-6; a weak D match, TRBD1 (5 bases). V lost 1 base and J lost 10, with 14 bases in between. Germline V gives CDR1 LGHNA, CDR2 YSLEER. This CDR3 comprises 15 residues.

This rearrangement joins TRBV6-6 to TRBJ1-1; D uncertain. The CDR3 is made up of 16 amino acids. V was cut by 7 bases and J by 5 bases, with 23 bases left in between. Germline loops: CDR1 MNHNY, CDR2 SVGAGI (reference sequence). The CDR3 protein is CASTPRRAGGGTEAFF. The CDR3 nucleotides read TGTGCCAGCACCCCTCGACGGGCCGGAGGAGGGACTGAAGCTTTCTTT.

The CDR3 protein is CASTRGGANVLTF. CDR3 coding DNA: TGTGCCAGCACTCGGGGGGGGGCCAACGTCCTGACTTTC. The chain uses TRBV27 and TRBJ2-6; D might be TRBD2 (6 bases). The CDR3 spans 13 residues. Germline V gene data show CDR1 as MNHEY and CDR2 as SMNVEV (reference sequence). Trimming pared 7 bases from V and 4 bases from J, leaving 8 bases between.

The J gene is TRBJ1-2, the V gene TRBV6-1; the match to TRBD1 covers 7 bases. Germline V gene sequence: CDR1 MNHNS, CDR2 SASEGT. V lost 5 bases, J lost 2 bases, and 5 bases stayed unmatched. The CDR3 is 14 amino acids. The CDR3 here is CASSNPTGNYGYTF. Written as DNA, the CDR3 is TGTGCCAGCAGTAACCCGACAGGGAACTATGGCTACACCTTC.

The V and J genes are TRBV7-8 and TRBJ1-2; 7 nucleotides line up with TRBD1. There are 15 residues in the CDR3. The ends lost 0 bases at V and 3 bases at J; junction bases unmatched: 4. Germline CDR1 reads SGHVS; CDR2 reads FQNEAQ. The CDR3 DNA reads TGTGCCAGCAGCTTAGCGTCCGGACAGGACTATGGCTACACCTTC. Translation gives CASSLASGQDYGYTF.

The rearrangement uses TRBV6-5 and TRBJ1-2, with 9 positions matching TRBD1. Germline V lookup: CDR1 MNHEY, CDR2 SVGAGI. V lost 5 bases to trimming and J lost 0 bases; unmatched junction nucleotides: 4. This CDR3 region has 15 residues. This CDR3 reads CASSPGTGTNYGYTF. The CDR3 DNA reads TGTGCCAGCAGTCCCGGGACAGGGACTAACTATGGCTACACCTTC.

The chain combines TRBV30 with TRBJ2-2; D might be TRBD1 (6 bases). The CDR3 consists of 14 residues. With 4 bases removed from V and 4 bases from J, the gap between germline ends came to 13 bases. Germline CDR1 is GTSNPN and CDR2 is SVGIG (reference sequence). The CDR3 bases are TGTGCCTGGATGGCAGGGGTACTCACCGGGGAGCTGTTTTTT. This gives the protein CAWMAGVLTGELFF.

This CDR3 is CASSPTGLLNTEAFF. For the CDR3, the DNA is TGTGCCAGCAGCCCGACGGGACTCCTGAACACTGAAGCTTTCTTT. V is TRBV11-2 and J is TRBJ1-1; D is possibly TRBD1 (5 bases). Germline V gene data show CDR1 as SGHAT and CDR2 as FQNNGV. Deletions cut 5 bases from V and 0 bases from J, with 13 bases between. The CDR3 is 15 amino acids.

This clone came up once. The gene calls are TRBV2 and TRBJ2-7, with TRBD1 matching over 8 bases. Germline V gives CDR1 SNHLY, CDR2 FYNNEI. The V gene end was trimmed by 5 bases and the J gene end by 9 bases; junction bases not matched to a gene: 6. CDR3 length equals 12 residues. The CDR3 loop reads CASSFGQGGQYF. The CDR3 DNA follows: TGTGCCAGCAGTTTCGGACAGGGAGGGCAGTACTTC.

The chain carries TRBV19 and TRBJ1-2; unclear D gene. V gave up 11 bases and J gave up 1 base, with 23 bases separating them. The CDR3 contains 16 residues. Germline-derived CDR1 and CDR2 are LNHDA and SQIVND (reference sequence). CDR3: CASSPGRPLSNYGYTF. In nucleotides, the CDR3 is TGTGCCTCCTCCCCCGGGAGGCCTCTGAGTAACTATGGCTACACCTTC.

The chain has TRBV4-2 and TRBJ1-4; D gene ambiguous. The germline gives CDR1 LGHNA, CDR2 YNFKEQ. The CDR3 runs 16 residues. V gave up 1 base and J gave up 6 bases, with 15 bases separating them. The CDR3 nucleotides read TGTGCCAGCAGCCAAGCCCACGACGGGGTGGATGAAAAACTGTTTTTT. This gives the protein CASSQAHDGVDEKLFF.

The chain uses TRBV19 and TRBJ1-5; 7 nucleotides align to TRBD1. The CDR3 sequence is 17 residues long. Germline loops: CDR1 LNHDA, CDR2 SQIVND (reference sequence). The junction had 11 bases not matched to a gene; V was cut back by 6 bases and J by 0 bases. The CDR3 reads CASSWGEGGYSNQPQHF. The CDR3 DNA follows: TGTGCCAGTAGCTGGGGAGAAGGGGGCTATAGCAATCAGCCCCAGCATTTT.

This chain uses TRBV6-5 with TRBJ2-3, with D perhaps matching TRBD2 (7 bases). CDR1 and CDR2 (germline): MNHEY, SVGAGI. Between the trimmed V and J ends, which lost 3 bases and 1 base, there was a span of 14 bases. The CDR3 totals 16 residues. CDR3 nucleotide sequence: TGTGCCAGCAGTTATAGGGGGGGGAGGGGCACAGATACGCAGTATTTT. It encodes CASSYRGGRGTDTQYF.

This clone appeared a single time. This chain uses TRBV7-8 with TRBJ1-3; a weak D match, TRBD1 (5 bases). Trimming pared 5 bases from V and 4 bases from J, leaving 9 bases between. CDR1 and CDR2 from the germline V gene are SGHVS and FQNEAQ. CDR3 length equals 13 residues. The CDR3 nucleotides are TGTGCCAGCAGCCCAGGGTCGGGAAACACCATATATTTT. It specifies CASSPGSGNTIYF.

This chain uses TRBV5-6 with TRBJ1-1; TRBD1 might be the D (5 bases). V was clipped by 0 bases and J by 7 bases, with 7 bases between them. Germline V gene sequence: CDR1 SGHDT, CDR2 YYEEEE. The CDR3 is 12 amino acids. In DNA, the CDR3 is TGTGCCAGCAGCTTGGGACAGCGTGAAGCTTTCTTT. As protein: CASSLGQREAFF.

This clone appeared a single time. J is TRBJ1-5 and V is TRBV5-6, with TRBD1 as a possible D gene (5 bases). Germline CDR1 and CDR2: SGHDT and YYEEEE. V lost 3 bases and J lost 1, with 14 bases in between. There are 16 residues in the CDR3. The CDR3 coding sequence is TGTGCCAGCAGCTCGTTGCGGGGGGGGAGCAATCAGCCCCAGCATTTT. This gives the protein CASSSLRGGSNQPQHF.

V and J are TRBV4-1 and TRBJ1-6; D not resolved. This CDR3 contains 16 residues. Germline V CDR1 and CDR2: MGHRA, YSYEKL. Trimming removed 2 bases from V and 6 bases from J, with 14 bases in between. In DNA form, the CDR3 reads TGCGCCAGCAGCCAAACGCCAGGCGCTCCTAATTCACCCCTCCACTTT. Translating it yields CASSQTPGAPNSPLHF.

The V gene is TRBV4-3, the J gene TRBJ2-3; TRBD2 agrees at 12 bases. Germline trimming cut 4 bases from V and 1 base from J; bases unmatched to any gene: 3. Germline lookup yields CDR1 LGHNA and CDR2 YSLEER. This CDR3 has 16 residues. The chain's CDR3 is CASSRRTSGGTDTQYF. DNA of the CDR3: TGCGCCAGCAGCCGGCGGACTAGCGGGGGCACAGATACGCAGTATTTT.